What follows are 22 T cell receptor beta chains derived from one specimen sequenced in a study of blood T cell repertoires in COVID-19. Profiled with immunoSEQ multiplex PCR; TCRdb holds only in-frame clones, not every one. The sample holds roughly 380,000 clones; 70% to 85% are singletons and the top ten take more than 1%. The sequenced sample consisted of peripheral blood. These receptors all stem from a human donor with acute or convalescent COVID-19. The donor label of this sample is uncertain.

This sequence joins TRBV18 and TRBJ2-1; 11 bases map to TRBD2. Germline values: CDR1 KGHSH, CDR2 LQKENI. Trimming cost V 8 bases and J 3 bases; bases outside gene matches: 3. The length of the CDR3 is 14 residues. The CDR3 nucleotides are TGTGCCAGCATCACTAGCGGGAGCTACAATGAGCAGTTCTTC. This encodes CASITSGSYNEQFF.

The rearrangement links TRBV6-5 to TRBJ1-2; no clear D. Germline loops: CDR1 MNHEY, CDR2 SVGAGI. Trimming cost V 6 bases and J 0 bases, with 11 bases left between them. This CDR3 comprises 14 residues. In DNA form, the CDR3 reads TGTGCCAGCAGCTCGGACTGGTCTAACTATGGCTACACCTTC. Residues: CASSSDWSNYGYTF.

The genes are TRBV19 and TRBJ1-5; 10 bases fit TRBD1. Germline CDR1 is LNHDA and CDR2 is SQIVND (reference sequence). V shed 8 bases, J shed 4 bases, and the junction held 5 bases outside the gene matches. CDR3 length: 14 residues. The CDR3 is CASSTGGGNQPQHF. CDR3 nucleotide sequence: TGTGCCAGTTCGACAGGGGGCGGGAATCAGCCCCAGCATTTT.

The J gene is TRBJ1-6, the V gene TRBV7-2; D is perhaps TRBD1 (6 bases). Germline V gives CDR1 SGHTA, CDR2 FQGNSA. Trimming removed 1 base from V and 16 bases from J, with 20 bases in between. The CDR3 runs 15 residues. The DNA for the CDR3 is TGTGCCAGCAGCTTAGGAGGACAGAGCTACGATCCACTCCACTTT. This translates into CASSLGGQSYDPLHF.

Note on this clone: At the DNA level, this CDR3 is encoded by other sequences in the same sample as well. The chain is built from TRBV6-2 or TRBV6-3 and TRBJ1-1; D unresolved. Germline values: CDR1 MNHEY, CDR2 SVGEGT. The V end lost 3 bases, the J end lost 5 bases, and 4 bases lay between the germline ends. The CDR3 runs to 11 residues. The CDR3 protein is CASSYSTEAFF. In nucleotides, the CDR3 is TGTGCCAGCAGTTATTCAACTGAAGCTTTCTTT.

The chain links TRBV5-1 to TRBJ1-1, with unresolved D. The CDR3 totals 14 residues. Trimming cost V 0 bases and J 1 base, with 7 bases left between them. The germline V gene has CDR1 SGHRS and CDR2 YFSETQ. DNA of the CDR3: TGCGCCAGCAGCTTGGTCCCGGGGAACACTGAAGCTTTCTTT. It is translated as CASSLVPGNTEAFF.

The chain recombines TRBV5-1 with TRBJ2-7; a possible D gene is TRBD1 (6 bases). V was shortened by 4 bases and J by 1 base, with 15 bases between the two germline ends. This CDR3 has 15 amino acids. CDR1 is SGHRS, CDR2 YFSETQ, per germline. As DNA, the CDR3 is TGCGCCAGCAGCCCCAGAGACAGGCCTTCCTACGAGCAGTACTTC. Encoded protein: CASSPRDRPSYEQYF.

This clone has a single count. V gene TRBV6-1 combines with J gene TRBJ2-3, with 9 nucleotides matching TRBD2. The V and J ends lost 1 base and 4 bases, in that order; junction bases with no gene match: 9. This CDR3 has 17 amino acids. Germline V gene sequence: CDR1 MNHNS, CDR2 SASEGT. CDR3 bases: TGTGCCAGCAGTGAAGTAGGTAGCGGGAGTCTTTCAGATACGCAGTATTTT. Translated, it gives CASSEVGSGSLSDTQYF.

This chain uses TRBV7-2 with TRBJ1-2; a weak D match, TRBD1 (6 bases). Trimming left V 3 bases short and J 7 bases short, with 12 bases between. Germline-derived CDR1 and CDR2 are SGHTA and FQGNSA. CDR3 length: 13 amino acids. The CDR3 sequence: CASSFNRERGYTF. The CDR3 region has the DNA TGTGCCAGCAGCTTCAACAGGGAACGTGGCTACACCTTC.

V is TRBV7-9 and J is TRBJ1-5; the match to TRBD1 covers 7 bases. From germline, CDR1 is SEHNR and CDR2 FQNEAQ (reference sequence). Trimming cost V 5 bases and J 5 bases; bases outside gene matches: 3. The CDR3 sequence is 13 residues long. CDR3 DNA: TGTGCCAGCAGCCCAGGGGGTGATCAGCCCCAGCATTTT. It yields the protein CASSPGGDQPQHF.

The chain recombines TRBV28 with TRBJ1-2; TRBD1 is a possible D gene (6 bases). CDR3 length: 15 amino acids. Germline lookup yields CDR1 MDHEN and CDR2 SYDVKM. V was cut by 5 bases and J by 4 bases, with 17 bases left in between. The CDR3 region is CASSPPNRVPYGYTF. As DNA, the CDR3 is TGTGCCAGCAGTCCCCCCAACAGGGTCCCCTATGGCTACACCTTC.

The DNA of the CDR3 is TGCAGTGCTAGTCCCCGAGCCTATGAGCAGTTCTTC. Its translation is CSASPRAYEQFF. The chain combines TRBV20-1 with TRBJ2-1; D gene unclear. The CDR3 has 12 residues. V was shortened by 3 bases and J by 8 bases, with 11 bases between the two germline ends. Germline V gives CDR1 DFQATT, CDR2 SNEGSKA (reference sequence).

CDR3 sequence (DNA): TGTGCCAGCAGACCGGACAGCCGTTTTGAAAAACTGTTTTTT. Translated, it gives CASRPDSRFEKLFF. The chain is built from TRBV2 and TRBJ1-4; weak D call: TRBD1 (6 bases). The CDR3 is made up of 14 amino acids. V shed 6 bases and J shed 7 bases, with 15 bases lying between them. The V gene's germline CDR1 is SNHLY and CDR2 FYNNEI.

The chain is built from TRBV5-6 and TRBJ2-7; 9 bases are shared with TRBD1. The CDR3 extends over 14 amino acids. V dropped 3 bases and J dropped 2; count of bases not matched to a gene: 3. Germline CDR1 SGHDT, CDR2 YYEEEE. CDR3: CASSWTGAPYEQYF. CDR3 nucleotides: TGTGCCAGCAGCTGGACAGGGGCTCCCTACGAGCAGTACTTC.

V is TRBV5-1 and J is TRBJ1-1; D is unresolved. The V gene's germline CDR1 is SGHRS and CDR2 YFSETQ. The CDR3 is 14 amino acids. V was clipped by 5 bases and J by 0 bases, with 11 bases between them. CDR3 region: CASSNGDVNTEAFF. The CDR3, as DNA: TGCGCCAGCAGTAACGGGGATGTGAACACTGAAGCTTTCTTT.

The gene calls are TRBV9 and TRBJ2-1; D unresolved. V lost 0 bases and J 2 bases, leaving 9 bases between the germline ends. CDR3 length equals 15 residues. Germline assignment: CDR1 SGDLS and CDR2 YYNGEE. Written as DNA, the CDR3 is TGTGCCAGCAGCGTAGGTGCGGCGACCTACAATGAGCAGTTCTTC. Translating it yields CASSVGAATYNEQFF. Full variable domain (outside the CDR3, taken from reference TRBV9 and TRBJ2-1): DSGVTQTPKHLITATGQRVTLRCSPRSGDLSVYWYQQSLDQGLQFLIQYYNGEERAKGNILERFSAQQFPDLHSELNLSSLELGDSALYFCASSVGAATYNEQFFGPGTRLTVL.

Of note for this clone: Within the sample, other DNA sequences also encode this same CDR3. The CDR3 loop reads CASSPGGQGATEAFF. For the CDR3, the DNA is TGTGCCAGCTCACCCGGGGGGCAGGGGGCAACTGAAGCTTTCTTT. The V and J genes are TRBV18 and TRBJ1-1; 8 bases are shared with TRBD1. J lost 5 bases, V lost 3 bases, and 8 bases had no gene match. The CDR3 sequence is 15 residues long. In germline, CDR1 is KGHSH, CDR2 LQKENI.

The rearrangement joins TRBV21-1 to TRBJ2-1; the DNA was not compared with TRBD2, the D call given in the table. TRBV21-1 is marked as a pseudogene. This CDR3 has 24 amino acids. This chain's CDR3 is CASSKLHETFIRTSGKSSYNEQFF. The CDR3 nucleotides are TGTGCCAGCAGCAAGCTTCACGAGACCTTTATACGGACTAGCGGGAAGAGCTCCTACAATGAGCAGTTCTTC.

The chain employs TRBV6-5 and TRBJ1-1; D is perhaps TRBD1 (5 bases). The germline V and J ends were trimmed by 6 bases and 1 base, with 9 bases remaining between them. Germline V gene data show CDR1 as MNHEY and CDR2 as SVGAGI. This CDR3 has 13 residues. The CDR3 DNA reads TGTGCCAGCAGGACACAGGAGAACACTGAAGCTTTCTTT. Its protein is CASRTQENTEAFF.

In regard to this clone: The sample carries other DNA sequences with the same CDR3. V is TRBV7-9 and J is TRBJ1-1; D gene unclear. The V end was cut by 0 bases, the J end by 4 bases, with 6 bases between. The germline CDR1 and CDR2 sequences are SEHNR and FQNEAQ (reference sequence). CDR3 size: 13 residues. The CDR3 loop reads CASSLASGTEAFF. The CDR3 region has the DNA TGTGCCAGCAGCTTAGCGTCGGGCACTGAAGCTTTCTTT.

This chain connects TRBV3-1 (or the pseudogene TRBV3-2) to TRBJ1-2; D call uncertain. Per the germline V gene, CDR1 is LGHDT and CDR2 is YNNKEL (reference sequence). CDR3 length equals 12 residues. The V end lost 1 base, the J end lost 10 bases, and 10 bases lay between the germline ends. CDR3 in DNA: TGTGCCAGCAGCCAAGGTCCAGGTCTCTACACCTTC. Residues: CASSQGPGLYTF.

This rearrangement joins TRBV16 to TRBJ2-5; unclear D gene. CDR1 is KGHSY and CDR2 is FQNENV in the germline V gene. V lost 2 bases to trimming and J lost 5 bases, with 9 bases between them. The CDR3 loop spans 13 amino acids. The CDR3 region has the DNA TGTGCCAGCAGCCAAACTCCCCGGGAGACCCAGTACTTC. Its translation is CASSQTPRETQYF.